Sequencing of this T cell receptor (beta chain) was carried out in a study of early T cells in non-severe SARS-CoV-2 infection. On the study more broadly: Sequencing was performed on bulk RNA from unsorted whole blood, leaving chains unpaired. Study findings and constraints: VDJdb matching favored anti-spike CD8 responses, missing private and CD4 specificities.

Researchers attached unique molecular identifiers to individual cDNA molecules. TCRdb analysed the 5' RACE reads with MiXCR anew, one entry per CDR3 protein. Of about 56,000 distinct CDR3 sequences detected, roughly 12% appear once; the ten largest clones hold about 3.1%. This clonotype has just a few counts. Its antigen remains unknown. Germline V gene lookup returns CDR1 MGHDK and CDR2 SYGVNS. Trimming stripped 0 bases from V and 1 base from J, with 3 bases between. The CDR3 has 13 residues. This rearrangement joins TRBV25-1 to TRBJ2-5; D is uncertain. The sequence was obtained from an adult who was a healthcare worker with PCR-confirmed SARS-CoV-2 infection or an uninfected control (not recorded which). The source material was whole blood. The chain's CDR3 is CASSEYSQETQYF. The CDR3 DNA is TGTGCCAGCAGTGAATATTCCCAAGAGACCCAGTACTTC.